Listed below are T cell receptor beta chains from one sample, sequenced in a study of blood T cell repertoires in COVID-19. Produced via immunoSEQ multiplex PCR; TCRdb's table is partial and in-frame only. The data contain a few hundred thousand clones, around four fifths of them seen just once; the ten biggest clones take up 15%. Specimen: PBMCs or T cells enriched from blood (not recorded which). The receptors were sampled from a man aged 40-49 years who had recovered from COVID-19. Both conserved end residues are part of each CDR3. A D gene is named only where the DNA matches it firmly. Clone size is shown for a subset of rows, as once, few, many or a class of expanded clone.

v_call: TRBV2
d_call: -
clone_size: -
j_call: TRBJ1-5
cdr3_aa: CASSERHLNQPQHF
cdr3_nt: TGTGCCAGCAGTGAGCGGCACCTTAATCAGCCCCAGCATTTT

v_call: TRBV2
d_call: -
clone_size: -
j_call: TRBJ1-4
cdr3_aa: CASSVLGSLPNEKLFF
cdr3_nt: TGTGCCAGCAGTGTATTGGGCAGCCTACCTAATGAAAAACTGTTTTTT

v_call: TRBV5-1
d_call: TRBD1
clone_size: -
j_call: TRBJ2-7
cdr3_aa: CASSTGQGAQEQYF
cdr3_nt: TGCGCCAGCAGCACCGGACAGGGGGCCCAAGAGCAGTACTTC

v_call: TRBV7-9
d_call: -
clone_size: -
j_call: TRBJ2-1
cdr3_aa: CASSLIVYNEQFF
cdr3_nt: TGTGCCAGCAGCTTGATAGTTTACAATGAGCAGTTCTTC

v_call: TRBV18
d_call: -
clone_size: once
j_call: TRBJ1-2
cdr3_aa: CASSPRTTDGYTF
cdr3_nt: TGTGCCAGCTCACCAAGGACAACGGATGGCTACACCTTC

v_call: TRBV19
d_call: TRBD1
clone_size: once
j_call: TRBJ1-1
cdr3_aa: CASSLTGANTEAFF
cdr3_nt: TGTGCCAGTAGTCTCACAGGGGCGAACACTGAAGCTTTCTTT

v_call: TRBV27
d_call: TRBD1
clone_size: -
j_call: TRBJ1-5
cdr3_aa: CASSPGQGGQPQHF
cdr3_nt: TGTGCCAGCAGTCCGGGACAGGGTGGGCAGCCCCAGCATTTT

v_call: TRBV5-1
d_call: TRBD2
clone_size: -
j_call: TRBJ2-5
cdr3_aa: CASSLPAGGPSETQYF
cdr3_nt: TGCGCCAGCAGCTTGCCCGCGGGGGGGCCGTCGGAGACCCAGTACTTC

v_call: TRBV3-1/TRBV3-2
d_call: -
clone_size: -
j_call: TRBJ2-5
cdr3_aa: CASRGDSIGKTQYF
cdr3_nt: TGTGCCAGCAGGGGGGACTCCATAGGGAAGACCCAGTACTTC

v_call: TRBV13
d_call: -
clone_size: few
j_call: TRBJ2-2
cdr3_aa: CASRLRWQGRGELFF
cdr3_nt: TGTGCCAGCAGACTTAGGTGGCAGGGGCGAGGGGAGCTGTTTTTT

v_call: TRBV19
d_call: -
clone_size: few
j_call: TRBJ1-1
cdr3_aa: CASRFGRATEAFF
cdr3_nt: TGTGCCAGTAGATTCGGCAGGGCCACTGAAGCTTTCTTT

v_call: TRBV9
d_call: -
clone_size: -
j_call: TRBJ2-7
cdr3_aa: CASSPSGRPIYEQYF
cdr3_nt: TGTGCCAGCAGCCCCTCCGGCAGGCCGATCTACGAGCAGTACTTC

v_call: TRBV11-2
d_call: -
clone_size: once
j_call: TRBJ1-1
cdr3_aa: CASSLVSREAFF
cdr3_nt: TGTGCCAGCAGCTTAGTTTCCAGGGAAGCTTTCTTT

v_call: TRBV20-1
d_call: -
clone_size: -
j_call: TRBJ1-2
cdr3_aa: CSASLRQTTTYYGYTF
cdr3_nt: TGCAGTGCTAGTCTGCGACAGACAACAACCTACTATGGCTACACCTTC

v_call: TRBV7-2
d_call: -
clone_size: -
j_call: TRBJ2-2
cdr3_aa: CASSLAGRTHGELFF
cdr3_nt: TGTGCCAGCAGCTTAGCGGGGAGGACTCACGGGGAGCTGTTTTTT

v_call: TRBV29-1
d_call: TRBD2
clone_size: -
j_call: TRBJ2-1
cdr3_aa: CSVDRTSGYNEQFF
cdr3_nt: TGCAGCGTAGACAGGACTAGCGGTTACAATGAGCAGTTCTTC

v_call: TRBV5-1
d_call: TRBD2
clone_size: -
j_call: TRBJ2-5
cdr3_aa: CASSSDGTRQETQYF
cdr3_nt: TGCGCCAGCAGCTCGGACGGGACTAGACAAGAGACCCAGTACTTC

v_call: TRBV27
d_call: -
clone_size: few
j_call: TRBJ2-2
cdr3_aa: CASSLLAVNTGELFF
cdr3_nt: TGTGCCAGCAGTTTATTGGCGGTAAACACCGGGGAGCTGTTTTTT

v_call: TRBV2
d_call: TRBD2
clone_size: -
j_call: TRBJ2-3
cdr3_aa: CAAAASGIADTQYF
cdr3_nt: TGTGCCGCGGCGGCTAGCGGGATAGCAGATACGCAGTATTTT

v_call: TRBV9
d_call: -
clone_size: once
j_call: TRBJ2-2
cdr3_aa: CASSVRVAAVPGELFF
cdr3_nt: TGTGCCAGCAGCGTAAGGGTAGCAGCGGTCCCCGGGGAGCTGTTTTTT

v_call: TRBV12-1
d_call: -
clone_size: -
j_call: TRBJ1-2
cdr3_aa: CASSCGLNGSNYGYTF
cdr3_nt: TGTGCCAGCAGCTGCGGATTAAATGGCAGTAACTATGGCTACACCTTC

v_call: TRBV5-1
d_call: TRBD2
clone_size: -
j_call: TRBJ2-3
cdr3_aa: CASSSGLASPFSTDTQYF
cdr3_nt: TGCGCCAGCAGCTCTGGACTAGCGTCGCCTTTTAGCACAGATACGCAGTATTTT

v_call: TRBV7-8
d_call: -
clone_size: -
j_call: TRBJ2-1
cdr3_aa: CASSPGSNPYNEQFF
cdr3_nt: TGTGCCAGCAGCCCGGGAAGTAACCCCTACAATGAGCAGTTCTTC

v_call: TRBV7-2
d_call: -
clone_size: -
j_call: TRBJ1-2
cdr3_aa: CASSLAVPSGGYTF
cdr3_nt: TGTGCCAGCAGCTTAGCCGTCCCTTCGGGTGGCTACACCTTC

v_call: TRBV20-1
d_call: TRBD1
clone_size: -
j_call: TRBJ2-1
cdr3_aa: CSASAGTGGLDEQFF
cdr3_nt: TGCAGTGCTAGTGCCGGGACAGGGGGGTTGGATGAGCAGTTCTTC

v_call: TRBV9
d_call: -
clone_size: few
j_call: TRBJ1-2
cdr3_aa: CASSSGPNYGYTF
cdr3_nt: TGTGCCAGCAGCAGCGGGCCCAACTATGGCTACACCTTC

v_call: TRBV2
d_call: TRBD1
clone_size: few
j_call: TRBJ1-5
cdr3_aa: CASNPDRGGNQPQHF
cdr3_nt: TGTGCCAGCAACCCCGACAGGGGAGGAAATCAGCCCCAGCATTTT

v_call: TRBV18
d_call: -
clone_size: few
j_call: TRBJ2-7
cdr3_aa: CASTEYEFRSYEQYF
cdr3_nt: TGTGCCAGCACAGAGTATGAGTTTCGATCCTACGAGCAGTACTTC

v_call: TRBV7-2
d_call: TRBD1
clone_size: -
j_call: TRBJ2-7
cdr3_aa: CASSSRGQGSSYEQYF
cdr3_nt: TGTGCCAGCAGCTCAAGGGGGCAGGGGAGCTCCTACGAGCAGTACTTC

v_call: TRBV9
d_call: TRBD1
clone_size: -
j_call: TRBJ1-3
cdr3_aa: CASSDGQGNTIYF
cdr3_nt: TGTGCCAGCAGCGACGGACAGGGGAACACCATATATTTT

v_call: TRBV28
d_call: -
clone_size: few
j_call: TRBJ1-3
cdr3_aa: CASSSLRGAGNTIYF
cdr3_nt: TGTGCCAGCAGTTCCCTGCGGGGTGCTGGAAACACCATATATTTT

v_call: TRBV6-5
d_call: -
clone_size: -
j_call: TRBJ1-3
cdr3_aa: CASSPPGAGNTIYF
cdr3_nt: TGTGCCAGCAGTCCCCCCGGGGCTGGAAACACCATATATTTT

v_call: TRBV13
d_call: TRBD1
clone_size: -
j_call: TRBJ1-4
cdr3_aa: CASSPRDGTGRNEKLFF
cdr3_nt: TGTGCCAGCAGCCCTCGTGACGGGACAGGGAGGAATGAAAAACTGTTTTTT

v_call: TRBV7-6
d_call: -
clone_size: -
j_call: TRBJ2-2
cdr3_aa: CASGLGRPSGTGELFF
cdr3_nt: TGTGCCAGCGGGTTGGGGCGTCCATCGGGCACCGGGGAGCTGTTTTTT

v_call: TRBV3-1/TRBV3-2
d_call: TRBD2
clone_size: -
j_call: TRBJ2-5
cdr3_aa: CASSQGQGGRSRRETQYF
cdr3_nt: TGTGCCAGCAGCCAAGGTCAGGGCGGGAGGTCGCGGAGAGAGACCCAGTACTTC

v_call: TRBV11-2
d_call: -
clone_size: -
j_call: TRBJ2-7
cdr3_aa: CASSHSPEQYF
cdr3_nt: TGTGCCAGCAGCCACAGCCCCGAGCAGTACTTC

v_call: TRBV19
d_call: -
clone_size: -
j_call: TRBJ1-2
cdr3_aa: CASSRPSQGTGLYGYTF
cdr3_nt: TGTGCCAGTAGTCGCCCCTCGCAAGGCACGGGTCTCTATGGCTACACCTTC

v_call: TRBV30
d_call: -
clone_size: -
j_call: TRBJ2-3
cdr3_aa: CAWRQGYLSTDTQYF
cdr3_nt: TGTGCCTGGCGCCAGGGATACCTTAGCACAGATACGCAGTATTTT

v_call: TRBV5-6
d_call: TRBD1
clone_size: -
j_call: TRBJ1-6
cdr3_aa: CASSLAKFRDRGNSPLHF
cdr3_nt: TGTGCCAGCAGCTTGGCCAAGTTCCGGGACAGGGGCAATTCACCCCTCCACTTT

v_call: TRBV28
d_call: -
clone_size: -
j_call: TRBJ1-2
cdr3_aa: CASVPVGRDYGYTF
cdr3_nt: TGTGCCAGCGTACCCGTGGGCAGGGATTATGGCTACACCTTC

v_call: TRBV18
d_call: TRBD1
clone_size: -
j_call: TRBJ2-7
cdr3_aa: CASSPPSTGVEQYF
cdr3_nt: TGTGCCAGCTCACCCCCATCGACAGGGGTCGAGCAGTACTTC

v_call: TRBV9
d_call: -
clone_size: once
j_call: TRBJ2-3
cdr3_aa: CATRQGGTDTQYF
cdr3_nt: TGTGCCACACGACAGGGAGGAACAGATACGCAGTATTTT

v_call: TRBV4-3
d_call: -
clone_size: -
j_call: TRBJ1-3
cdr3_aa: CASSQDRVAGNTIYF
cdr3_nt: TGCGCCAGCAGCCAAGACAGGGTCGCTGGAAACACCATATATTTT

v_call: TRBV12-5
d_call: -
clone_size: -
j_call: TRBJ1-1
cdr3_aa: CASGEQGATEAFF
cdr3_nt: TGTGCTAGTGGCGAACAAGGGGCCACTGAAGCTTTCTTT

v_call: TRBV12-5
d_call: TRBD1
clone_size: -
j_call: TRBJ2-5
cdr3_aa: CASGLAAGAGGDRLSYETQYF
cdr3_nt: TGTGCTAGTGGTTTGGCCGCCGGGGCCGGAGGGGACAGGCTGTCGTACGAGACCCAGTACTTC

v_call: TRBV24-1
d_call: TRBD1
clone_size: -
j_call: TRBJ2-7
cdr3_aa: CATSDPGQGYEQYF
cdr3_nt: TGTGCCACCAGTGACCCGGGACAGGGCTACGAGCAGTACTTC